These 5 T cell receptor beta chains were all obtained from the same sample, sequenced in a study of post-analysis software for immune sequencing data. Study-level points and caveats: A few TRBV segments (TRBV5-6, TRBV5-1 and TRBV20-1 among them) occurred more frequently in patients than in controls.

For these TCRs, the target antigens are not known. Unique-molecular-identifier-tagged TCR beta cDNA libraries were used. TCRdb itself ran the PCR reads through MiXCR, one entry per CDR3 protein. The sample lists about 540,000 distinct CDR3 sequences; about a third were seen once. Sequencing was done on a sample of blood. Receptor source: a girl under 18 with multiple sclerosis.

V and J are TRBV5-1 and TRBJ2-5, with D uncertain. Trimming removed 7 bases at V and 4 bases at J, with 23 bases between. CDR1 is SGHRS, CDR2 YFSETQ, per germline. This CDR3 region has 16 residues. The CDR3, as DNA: TGCGCCAGCGGCTCCCAGGCCTCTTGGTCGGTAGAGACCCAGTACTTC. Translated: CASGSQASWSVETQYF.

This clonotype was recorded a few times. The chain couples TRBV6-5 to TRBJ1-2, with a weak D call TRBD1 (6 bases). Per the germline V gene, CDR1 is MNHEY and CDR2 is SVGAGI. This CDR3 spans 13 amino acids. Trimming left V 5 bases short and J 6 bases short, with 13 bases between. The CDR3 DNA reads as TGTGCCAGCAGTGTACTGGGGGGCGATGGCTACACCTTC. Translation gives CASSVLGGDGYTF.

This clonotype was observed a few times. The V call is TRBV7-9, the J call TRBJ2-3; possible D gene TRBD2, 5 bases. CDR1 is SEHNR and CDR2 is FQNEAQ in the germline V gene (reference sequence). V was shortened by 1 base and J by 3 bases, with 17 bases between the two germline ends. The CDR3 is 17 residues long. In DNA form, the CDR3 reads TGTGCCAGCAGCTTAGATTTAGTAGCGTCACCGACAGATACGCAGTATTTT. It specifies CASSLDLVASPTDTQYF.

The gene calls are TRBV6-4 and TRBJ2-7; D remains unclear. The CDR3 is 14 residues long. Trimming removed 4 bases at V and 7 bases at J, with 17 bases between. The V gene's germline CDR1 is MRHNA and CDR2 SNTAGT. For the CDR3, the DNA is TGTGCCAGCAGTGGGGGTGGGTCCTACAATGAGCAGTACTTC. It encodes CASSGGGSYNEQYF.

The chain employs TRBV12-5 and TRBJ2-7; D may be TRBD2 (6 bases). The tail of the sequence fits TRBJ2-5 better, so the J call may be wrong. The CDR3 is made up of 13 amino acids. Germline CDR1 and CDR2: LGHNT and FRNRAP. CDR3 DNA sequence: TGTGCTAGTGGTTTGATCGGGGGAGAGACCCAGTACTTC. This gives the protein CASGLIGGETQYF.